This entry lists 11 T cell receptor beta chains sequenced from one sample in a study of T-cell memory formation after mild COVID-19 listed by TCRdb under 2021. Library method: 5' RACE. For sequencing, an Illumina NovaSeq 6000 was employed. TCRdb's own reprocessing of the public reads used fastp at Q25 and MiXCR and kept productive beta chains. Identical CDR3 proteins give one entry, which carries the most common genes and DNA. Within this sample are fewer than 500,000 distinct CDR3 sequences, with roughly 25% of them counted one time only. Of the sample, around 13% is held by the ten largest clones. Input material: PBMCs or a T cell subset sorted from them (not recorded which). Receptor source: an adult woman who had mild COVID-19 (a few samples of this study predate the infection). The sample titles of this study are shuffled in the database, so cell type and time point are left out; the donor was told from shared clones.

This clonotype showed up just once. V usage is TRBV7-2 and J usage is TRBJ2-7; possible D gene TRBD2, 5 bases. This CDR3 has 13 amino acids. Trimming left V 4 bases short and J 5 bases short, with 12 bases between. From germline, CDR1 is SGHTA and CDR2 FQGNSA. This CDR3 is CASSYGGPNEQYF. CDR3 sequence (DNA): TGTGCCAGCAGCTATGGCGGGCCCAACGAGCAGTACTTC.

For the CDR3, the DNA is TGTGCCAGCAGTTATCAGGCAGGAGGAAGGTACGAGCAGTACTTC. Translating gives CASSYQAGGRYEQYF. The V and J genes are TRBV6-2 or TRBV6-3 and TRBJ2-7; tentative D call: TRBD2 (5 bases). The V and J ends lost 3 bases and 4 bases respectively, with 16 bases between them. The germline V gene encodes CDR1 MNHEY and CDR2 SVGEGT. The CDR3 spans 15 residues.

This clonotype was detected a few times. The rearrangement links TRBV24-1 to TRBJ2-1; 7 bases are a match to TRBD2. V shed 5 bases and J 3 bases; nucleotides not matched to a gene: 9. Germline loops: CDR1 KGHDR, CDR2 SFDVKD. The CDR3 is made up of 16 amino acids. As DNA, the CDR3 is TGTGCCACCAGTGTCAGCGGGAATGCTGGCTACAATGAGCAGTTCTTC. Translation gives CATSVSGNAGYNEQFF.

The chain is built from TRBV20-1 and TRBJ1-5, with 10 bases that match TRBD1. The length of the CDR3 is 14 residues. Germline V gene sequence: CDR1 DFQATT, CDR2 SNEGSKA (reference sequence). With 5 bases clipped from V and 3 bases from J, the junction kept 4 bases outside the gene matches. CDR3: CSARGTGVNQPQHF. The CDR3 bases are TGCAGTGCTCGAGGGACAGGGGTCAATCAGCCCCAGCATTTT.

The gene calls are TRBV7-9 and TRBJ2-7, with D possibly TRBD1 on 6 matching bases. The V and J ends lost 1 base and 5 bases respectively, with 15 bases between them. Germline CDR1 SEHNR, CDR2 FQNEAQ (reference sequence). The CDR3 covers 15 residues. The chain's CDR3 is CASSLGYRVKDEQYF. Here the CDR3 DNA reads TGTGCCAGCAGCTTAGGTTACAGGGTTAAGGACGAGCAGTACTTC.

The chain joins TRBV7-2 to TRBJ2-1, with TRBD1 matching over 8 bases. The ends lost 5 bases at V and 4 bases at J; junction bases unmatched: 7. Looked up from germline, CDR1 is SGHTA and CDR2 is FQGNSA. This CDR3 comprises 15 residues. DNA for the CDR3: TGTGCCAGCAGCCCCGGACAGGGCCTATACAATGAGCAGTTCTTC. Its protein product is CASSPGQGLYNEQFF.

This clonotype was seen a few times. V and J are TRBV12-3 or TRBV12-4 and TRBJ2-2; TRBD1 might be the D (5 bases). V dropped 1 base and J dropped 6 bases, with 9 bases sitting between them. This CDR3 region has 14 residues. CDR3 in DNA: TGTGCCAGCAGTTTAGAGGCAGGGTCCGGGGAGCTGTTTTTT. Its protein product is CASSLEAGSGELFF.

This clonotype was detected only a few times. V gene TRBV4-1 combines with J gene TRBJ2-2, with 9 bases matching TRBD1. Looked up from germline, CDR1 is MGHRA and CDR2 is YSYEKL. The CDR3 runs to 16 residues. V lost 1 base and J lost 5; bases outside the gene matches: 5. CDR3 nucleotides: TGCGCCAGCAGCCAAGGGGACAGGGTGTTGACCGGGGAGCTGTTTTTT. The encoded protein is CASSQGDRVLTGELFF.

This chain links TRBV4-3 with TRBJ2-3; no definite D call. Deletions cut 0 bases from V and 2 bases from J, with 9 bases between. Germline loops: CDR1 LGHNA, CDR2 YSLEER. CDR3 size: 15 residues. CDR3: CASSQDWRNTDTQYF. The CDR3 DNA follows: TGCGCCAGCAGCCAAGACTGGCGAAACACAGATACGCAGTATTTT.

This chain connects TRBV29-1 to TRBJ2-3; 12 bases agree with TRBD2. The V gene end was trimmed by 4 bases and the J gene end by 3 bases; junction bases not matched to a gene: 8. Looked up from germline, CDR1 is SQVTM and CDR2 is ANQGSEA. The CDR3 consists of 16 residues. CDR3 sequence reads: CSVGATSGSLTDTQYF. Written as DNA, the CDR3 is TGCAGCGTTGGGGCGACTAGCGGGAGTTTGACAGATACGCAGTATTTT.

The rearrangement joins TRBV5-1 to TRBJ2-7; the D is unclear. Germline CDR1 and CDR2: SGHRS and YFSETQ. The CDR3 has 13 amino acids. V was trimmed by 0 bases and J by 5 bases, leaving 9 bases between them. CDR3 protein: CASSLARQDEQYF. The CDR3 DNA reads TGCGCCAGCAGCTTGGCCCGCCAGGACGAGCAGTACTTC.